The rows below give T cell receptor beta chains drawn from one sample of a study of T-cell memory formation after mild COVID-19. TCRdb used MiXCR to reprocess the 5' RACE reads, holding one entry per CDR3 protein. The sample includes 200,000 to 300,000 distinct CDR3 sequences, 15% to 19% of them seen just once. Source material: PBMCs or a T cell subset sorted from them (not recorded which). All receptors derive from an adult woman who had mild COVID-19 (a few samples of this study predate the infection). Cell type and time point are not known. CDR3s include the opening cysteine and the closing phenylalanine or tryptophan. A D gene is named only where the DNA matches it firmly. Clone sizes are given selectively: once, few, many, or a class where the clone is expanded.

clone_size,cdr3_length,v_call,d_call,j_call,cdr3_aa,cdr3_nt
many,16,TRBV4-3,TRBD2,TRBJ2-1,CASSQGWRGSFNEQFF,TGCGCCAGCAGCCAAGGTTGGCGGGGGTCCTTCAATGAGCAGTTCTTC
NA,11,TRBV20-1,TRBD1,TRBJ2-7,CSAGTGDEQYF,TGCAGTGCCGGGACAGGGGACGAGCAGTACTTC
many,15,TRBV5-1,NA,TRBJ2-7,CASSYRAGEAYEQYF,TGCGCCAGCAGCTACCGGGCCGGTGAAGCCTACGAGCAGTACTTC
NA,14,TRBV3-1,NA,TRBJ1-1,CASSQSSAGAEAFF,TGTGCCAGCAGCCAATCCTCAGCTGGCGCTGAAGCTTTCTTT
NA,13,TRBV19,TRBD1,TRBJ1-1,CASSGQSYTEAFF,TGTGCCAGTTCGGGACAGAGTTACACTGAAGCTTTCTTT
few,15,TRBV19,NA,TRBJ2-1,CASSIGQGGYNEQFF,TGTGCCAGTAGTATCGGGCAGGGGGGATACAATGAGCAGTTCTTC
few,18,TRBV5-1,TRBD2,TRBJ2-2,CASSLATSGTPNTGELFF,TGCGCCAGCAGCTTGGCCACTAGCGGGACACCCAACACCGGGGAGCTGTTTTTT
NA,14,TRBV19,TRBD1,TRBJ1-6,CASARDRVGSPLHF,TGTGCCAGTGCCCGGGACAGGGTGGGATCACCCCTCCACTTT
NA,15,TRBV12-3/TRBV12-4,NA,TRBJ2-7,CASSSGPPRSYEQYF,TGTGCCAGCAGTTCGGGACCGCCAAGGTCCTACGAGCAGTACTTC
NA,17,TRBV30,NA,TRBJ2-7,CAWSVGIQGPVSYEQYF,TGTGCCTGGAGTGTGGGGATTCAGGGGCCCGTCAGCTACGAGCAGTACTTC
NA,15,TRBV12-3/TRBV12-4,TRBD1,TRBJ1-1,CASSSRQGWNTEAFF,TGTGCCAGCAGTTCTCGACAGGGGTGGAACACTGAAGCTTTCTTT
NA,16,TRBV5-4,TRBD2,TRBJ2-2,CASSSGTRRNTGELFF,TGTGCCAGCAGCTCCGGGACTAGGAGGAACACCGGGGAGCTGTTTTTT
NA,16,TRBV5-1,NA,TRBJ1-1,CASSLTPRAANTEAFF,TGCGCCAGCAGCTTGACCCCACGAGCAGCGAACACTGAAGCTTTCTTT
few,15,TRBV5-4,NA,TRBJ2-5,CASSQGGGAVETQYF,TGTGCCAGCAGCCAAGGAGGGGGGGCCGTGGAGACCCAGTACTTC
NA,14,TRBV2,NA,TRBJ2-2,CASRRDGRGGELFF,TGTGCCAGCCGGCGGGACGGTCGGGGCGGGGAGCTGTTTTTT
few,16,TRBV24-1,TRBD2,TRBJ2-3,CATSGGSGRSTDTQYF,TGTGCCACCAGCGGGGGTAGCGGGAGATCCACAGATACGCAGTATTTT
NA,14,TRBV20-1,NA,TRBJ1-1,CSALDSRRNTEAFF,TGCAGTGCTTTGGACAGCCGTCGGAACACTGAAGCTTTCTTT
NA,14,TRBV19,TRBD2,TRBJ2-7,CASSLRAGVGEQYF,TGTGCCAGTAGTCTGCGGGCGGGAGTGGGCGAGCAGTACTTC
few,16,TRBV7-2,NA,TRBJ2-1,CASSPPLRSSYNEQFF,TGTGCCAGCAGCCCTCCCTTGCGGAGCTCCTACAATGAGCAGTTCTTC
once,15,TRBV5-5,TRBD1,TRBJ1-1,CASSKRQGMNTEAFF,TGTGCCAGCAGCAAAAGACAGGGGATGAACACTGAAGCTTTCTTT
few,13,TRBV3-1,NA,TRBJ1-2,CASSQDDRYGYTF,TGTGCCAGCAGCCAAGACGATCGTTATGGCTACACCTTC
few,17,TRBV4-1,TRBD1,TRBJ2-3,CASSQESRTGWTDTQYF,TGCGCCAGCAGCCAAGAATCCCGGACAGGGTGGACAGATACGCAGTATTTT
few,15,TRBV5-1,TRBD1,TRBJ2-7,CASRGGTGSPYEQYF,TGCGCCAGCAGGGGCGGGACAGGGAGTCCCTACGAGCAGTACTTC
NA,14,TRBV7-9,NA,TRBJ2-7,CASSLAAGRNEQYF,TGTGCCAGCAGCTTAGCGGCAGGGCGGAACGAGCAGTACTTC
NA,14,TRBV18,NA,TRBJ1-2,CASSPREGAYGYTF,TGTGCCAGCTCACCCCGGGAAGGGGCCTATGGCTACACCTTC
NA,17,TRBV5-1,TRBD1,TRBJ2-4,CASSRADRGRTLNIQYF,TGCGCCAGCAGCCGCGCGGACAGGGGGCGAACCCTAAACATTCAGTACTTC
few,16,TRBV5-1,TRBD2,TRBJ2-3,CASSLPLAGGTDTQYF,TGCGCCAGCAGCTTACCCCTAGCGGGAGGTACAGATACGCAGTATTTT
once,11,TRBV3-1,NA,TRBJ1-1,CASSQLSEAFF,TGTGCCAGCAGCCAATTGTCTGAAGCTTTCTTT
NA,14,TRBV5-6,NA,TRBJ2-3,CASSEKGITDTQYF,TGTGCCAGCAGCGAGAAGGGGATCACAGATACGCAGTATTTT
many,14,TRBV7-8,NA,TRBJ1-6,CASSIGTWNSPLHF,TGTGCCAGCAGCATCGGGACATGGAATTCACCCCTCCACTTT
NA,10,TRBV5-1,NA,TRBJ2-5,CASQGETQYF,TGCGCCTCACAGGGAGAGACCCAGTACTTC
few,15,TRBV5-1,NA,TRBJ2-2,CASSLAGIKTGELFF,TGCGCCAGCAGCTTGGCCGGGATCAAAACCGGGGAGCTGTTTTTT
many,20,TRBV7-8,TRBD2,TRBJ2-5,CASSLATPAGGRSPQETQYF,TGTGCCAGCAGCTTAGCGACCCCAGCGGGGGGGCGGTCGCCTCAAGAGACCCAGTACTTC
few,16,TRBV3-1,TRBD2,TRBJ2-5,CASSHYSGGARETQYF,TGTGCCAGCAGCCACTATAGCGGGGGGGCCCGGGAGACCCAGTACTTC
NA,14,TRBV2,NA,TRBJ2-3,CASSVGRGTDTQYF,TGTGCCAGCTCCGTTGGCAGGGGAACAGATACGCAGTATTTT
few,13,TRBV19,NA,TRBJ2-3,CANVASGRNTQYF,TGTGCCAACGTGGCCTCGGGAAGAAATACGCAGTATTTT
NA,15,TRBV5-1,NA,TRBJ1-2,CASSLLVGETYGYTF,TGCGCCAGCAGCTTGTTGGTAGGGGAGACCTATGGCTACACCTTC
few,11,TRBV9,NA,TRBJ1-2,CASSAFYGYTF,TGTGCCAGCAGCGCATTCTATGGCTACACCTTC
many,13,TRBV7-8,NA,TRBJ1-2,CASSFSTGYGYTF,TGTGCCAGCAGCTTCAGTACGGGCTATGGCTACACCTTC
NA,15,TRBV5-4,TRBD2,TRBJ2-1,CASSLDRGGYNEQFF,TGTGCCAGCAGCTTGGACCGGGGGGGCTACAATGAGCAGTTCTTC
NA,14,TRBV29-1,TRBD1,TRBJ1-1,CSVARQGADTEAFF,TGCAGCGTTGCGAGACAGGGGGCGGACACTGAAGCTTTCTTT
NA,16,TRBV24-1,TRBD1,TRBJ2-2,CATSEYGTANTGELFF,TGTGCCACCAGTGAATACGGGACAGCTAACACCGGGGAGCTGTTTTTT
few,20,TRBV24-1,TRBD2,TRBJ2-1,CATSTHTETASGIPRDEQFF,TGTGCCACCAGTACCCACACAGAAACGGCTAGCGGGATCCCTAGGGATGAGCAGTTCTTC
few,14,TRBV20-1,TRBD1,TRBJ2-3,CSARGATGGDTQYF,TGCAGTGCTAGAGGGGCGACAGGGGGAGATACGCAGTATTTT
NA,15,TRBV6-1,NA,TRBJ2-5,CASSLDPVEIETQYF,TGTGCCAGCAGTCTAGACCCCGTGGAGATAGAGACCCAGTACTTC
many,14,TRBV18,TRBD1,TRBJ1-1,CASSPQGVNTEAFF,TGTGCCAGCTCACCTCAGGGGGTGAACACTGAAGCTTTCTTT
few,14,TRBV15,NA,TRBJ1-1,CATSRPPPNTEAFF,TGTGCCACCAGCAGACCACCACCAAACACTGAAGCTTTCTTT
NA,13,TRBV2,TRBD1,TRBJ1-2,CASRPGQGFGYTF,TGTGCCAGCAGACCGGGACAGGGGTTTGGCTACACCTTC
few,16,TRBV20-1,NA,TRBJ2-2,CSARKAPPRGTGELFF,TGCAGTGCTAGGAAGGCACCCCCGAGGGGCACCGGGGAGCTGTTTTTT
NA,15,TRBV7-9,TRBD2,TRBJ2-1,CASNSRGGGYNEQFF,TGTGCCAGCAACTCCCGGGGGGGCGGTTACAATGAGCAGTTCTTC
NA,14,TRBV29-1,NA,TRBJ2-1,CSVDRTGSYNEQFF,TGCAGCGTTGATCGAACTGGCTCCTACAATGAGCAGTTCTTC
few,18,TRBV6-6,NA,TRBJ2-2,CASSLTWTDPGRTGELFF,TGTGCCAGCAGTTTAACCTGGACCGACCCGGGGCGGACCGGGGAGCTGTTTTTT
NA,15,TRBV3-1,NA,TRBJ2-1,CASSQGLVAYNEQFF,TGTGCCAGCAGCCAAGGACTAGTAGCCTACAATGAGCAGTTCTTC
NA,12,TRBV10-3,NA,TRBJ2-7,CAISDVDYEQYF,TGTGCCATCAGTGACGTAGACTACGAGCAGTACTTC
once,11,TRBV20-1,NA,TRBJ2-2,CSAGINGELFF,TGCAGTGCTGGAATCAATGGGGAGCTGTTTTTT
NA,16,TRBV20-1,TRBD2,TRBJ2-7,CSAGATSGSIYHEQYF,TGCAGTGCTGGCGCGACTAGCGGGAGTATCTACCACGAGCAGTACTTC